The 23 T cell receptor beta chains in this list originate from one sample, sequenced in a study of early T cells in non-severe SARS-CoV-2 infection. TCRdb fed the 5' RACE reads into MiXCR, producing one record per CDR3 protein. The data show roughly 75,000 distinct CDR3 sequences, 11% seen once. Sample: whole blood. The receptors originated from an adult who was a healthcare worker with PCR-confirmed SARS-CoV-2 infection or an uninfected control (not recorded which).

CDR3 sequence reads: CASMREAPRSYEQYF. The DNA of the CDR3 is TGTGCCAGCATGAGGGAAGCCCCAAGGAGCTACGAGCAGTACTTC. This chain links TRBV6-2 or TRBV6-3 with TRBJ2-7, with a tentative D call TRBD2 (5 bases). V was shortened by 7 bases and J by 3 bases, with 19 bases between the two germline ends. CDR3 length: 15 residues. The V gene's germline CDR1 is MNHEY and CDR2 SVGEGT.

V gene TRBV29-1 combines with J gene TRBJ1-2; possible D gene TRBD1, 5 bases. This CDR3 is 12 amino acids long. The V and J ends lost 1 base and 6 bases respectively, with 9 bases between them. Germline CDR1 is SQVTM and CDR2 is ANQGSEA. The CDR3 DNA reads TGCAGCGTTGAAGTCTACAGGCATGGCTACACCTTC. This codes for CSVEVYRHGYTF.

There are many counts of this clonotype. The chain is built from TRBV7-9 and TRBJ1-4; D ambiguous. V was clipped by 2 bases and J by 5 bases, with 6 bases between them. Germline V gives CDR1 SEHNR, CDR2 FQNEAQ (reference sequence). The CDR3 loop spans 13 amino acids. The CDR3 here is CASSLQSNEKLFF. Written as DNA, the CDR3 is TGTGCCAGCAGCTTACAGTCAAATGAAAAACTGTTTTTT.

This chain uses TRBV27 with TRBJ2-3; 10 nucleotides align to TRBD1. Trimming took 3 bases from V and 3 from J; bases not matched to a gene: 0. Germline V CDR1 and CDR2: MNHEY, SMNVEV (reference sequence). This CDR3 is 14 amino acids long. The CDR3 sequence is CASSLDRGTDTQYF. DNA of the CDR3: TGTGCCAGCAGTTTGGACAGGGGGACAGATACGCAGTATTTT.

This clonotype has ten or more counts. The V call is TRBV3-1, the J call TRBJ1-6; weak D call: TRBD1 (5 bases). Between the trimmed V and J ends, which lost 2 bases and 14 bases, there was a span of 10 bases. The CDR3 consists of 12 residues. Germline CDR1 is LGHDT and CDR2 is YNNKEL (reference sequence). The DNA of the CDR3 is TGTGCCAGCAGCCAACAGGGTTGGGCCCTCCACTTT. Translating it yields CASSQQGWALHF.

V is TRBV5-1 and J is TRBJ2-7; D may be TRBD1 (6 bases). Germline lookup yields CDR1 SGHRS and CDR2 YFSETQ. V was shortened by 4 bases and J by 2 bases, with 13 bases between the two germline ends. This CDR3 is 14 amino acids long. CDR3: CASSRTALTYEQYF. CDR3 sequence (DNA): TGCGCCAGCAGCCGGACAGCACTTACCTACGAGCAGTACTTC.

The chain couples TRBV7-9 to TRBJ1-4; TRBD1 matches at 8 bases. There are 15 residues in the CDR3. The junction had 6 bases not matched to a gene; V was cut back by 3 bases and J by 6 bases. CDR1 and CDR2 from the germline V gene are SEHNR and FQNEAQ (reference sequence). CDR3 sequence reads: CASSFVRGRDEKLFF. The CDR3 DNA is TGTGCCAGCAGCTTCGTCAGGGGGCGGGATGAAAAACTGTTTTTT. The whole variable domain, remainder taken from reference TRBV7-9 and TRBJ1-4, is DTGVSQNPRHKITKRGQNVTFRCDPISEHNRLYWYRQTLGQGPEFLTYFQNEAQLEKSRLLSDRFSAERPKGSFSTLEIQRTEQGDSAMYLCASSFVRGRDEKLFFGSGTQLSVL.

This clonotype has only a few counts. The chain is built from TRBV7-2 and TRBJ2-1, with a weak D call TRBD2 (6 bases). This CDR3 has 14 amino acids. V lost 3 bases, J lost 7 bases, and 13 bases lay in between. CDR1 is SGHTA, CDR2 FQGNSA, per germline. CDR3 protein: CASSFYGAGNEQFF. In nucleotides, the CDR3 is TGTGCCAGCAGCTTTTATGGGGCGGGAAATGAGCAGTTCTTC.

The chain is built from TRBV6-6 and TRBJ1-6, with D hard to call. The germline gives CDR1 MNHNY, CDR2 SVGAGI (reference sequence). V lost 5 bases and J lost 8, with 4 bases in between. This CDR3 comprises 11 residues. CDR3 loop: CASSTDSPLHF. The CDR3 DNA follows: TGTGCCAGCAGTACCGATTCACCCCTCCACTTT.

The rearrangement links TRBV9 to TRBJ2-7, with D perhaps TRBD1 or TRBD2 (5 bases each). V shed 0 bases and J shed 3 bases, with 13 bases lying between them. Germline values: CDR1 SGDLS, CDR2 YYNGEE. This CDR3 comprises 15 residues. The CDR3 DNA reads TGTGCCAGCAGCGTAGATGGATGGGGGTACTACGAGCAGTACTTC. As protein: CASSVDGWGYYEQYF.

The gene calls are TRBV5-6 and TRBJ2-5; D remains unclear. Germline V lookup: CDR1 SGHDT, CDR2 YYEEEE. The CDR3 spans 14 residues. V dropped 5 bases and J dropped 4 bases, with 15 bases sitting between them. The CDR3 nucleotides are TGTGCCAGCAGTTTGAATGCCCCATCAGAGACCCAGTACTTC. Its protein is CASSLNAPSETQYF.

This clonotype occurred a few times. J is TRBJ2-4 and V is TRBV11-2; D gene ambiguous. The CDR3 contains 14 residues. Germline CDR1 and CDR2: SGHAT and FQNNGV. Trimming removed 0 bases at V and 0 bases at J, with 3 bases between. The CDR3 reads CASSLEVAKNIQYF. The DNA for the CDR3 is TGTGCCAGCAGCTTAGAAGTAGCCAAAAACATTCAGTACTTC.

The CDR3 is CASSGLSTYGYTF. The CDR3 DNA follows: TGTGCCAGCAGTGGGCTCAGTACCTATGGCTACACCTTC. The chain joins TRBV2 to TRBJ1-2, with D hard to call. The length of the CDR3 is 13 residues. Germline V gene lookup returns CDR1 SNHLY and CDR2 FYNNEI. Trimming took off 4 bases at V and 4 bases at J, with 10 bases between the two ends.

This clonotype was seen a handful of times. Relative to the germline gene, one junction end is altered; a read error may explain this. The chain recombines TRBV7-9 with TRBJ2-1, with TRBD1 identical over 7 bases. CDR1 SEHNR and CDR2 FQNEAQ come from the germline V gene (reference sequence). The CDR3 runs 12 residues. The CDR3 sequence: CASSSTGTEPFF. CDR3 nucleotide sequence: TGTGCCAGCAGCTCGACAGGGACCGAGCCGTTCTTC.

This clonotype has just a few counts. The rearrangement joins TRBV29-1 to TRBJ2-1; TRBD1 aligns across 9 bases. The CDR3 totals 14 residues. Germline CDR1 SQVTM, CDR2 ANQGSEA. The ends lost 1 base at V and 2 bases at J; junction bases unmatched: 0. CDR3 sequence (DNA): TGCAGCGTTGAAGGGACAGGGGCCTACAATGAGCAGTTCTTC. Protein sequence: CSVEGTGAYNEQFF.

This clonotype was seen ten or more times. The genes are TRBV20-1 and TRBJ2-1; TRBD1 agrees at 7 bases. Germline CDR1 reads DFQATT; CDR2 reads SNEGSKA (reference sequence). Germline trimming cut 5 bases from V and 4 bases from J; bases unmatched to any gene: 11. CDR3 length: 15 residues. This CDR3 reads CSAYSGTVSYNEQFF. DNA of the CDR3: TGCAGTGCTTACTCCGGGACAGTGAGTTACAATGAGCAGTTCTTC.

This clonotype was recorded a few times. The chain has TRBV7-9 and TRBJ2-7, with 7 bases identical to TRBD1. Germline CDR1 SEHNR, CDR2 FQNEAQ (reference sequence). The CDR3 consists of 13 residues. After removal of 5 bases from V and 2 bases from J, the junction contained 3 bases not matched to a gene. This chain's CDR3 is CASSKDRTYEQYF. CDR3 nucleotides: TGTGCCAGCAGCAAGGACAGGACCTACGAGCAGTACTTC.

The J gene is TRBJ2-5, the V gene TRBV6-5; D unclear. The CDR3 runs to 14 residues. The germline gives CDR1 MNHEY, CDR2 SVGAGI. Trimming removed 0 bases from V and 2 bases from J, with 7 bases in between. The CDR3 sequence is CASSYSRAQETQYF. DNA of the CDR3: TGTGCCAGCAGTTACTCAAGGGCACAAGAGACCCAGTACTTC.

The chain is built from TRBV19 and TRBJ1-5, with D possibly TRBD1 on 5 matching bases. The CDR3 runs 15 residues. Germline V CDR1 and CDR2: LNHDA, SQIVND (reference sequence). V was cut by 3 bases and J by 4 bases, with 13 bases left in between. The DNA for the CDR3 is TGTGCCAGTAGTATGATAGACAGCCAAAATCAGCCCCAGCATTTT. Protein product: CASSMIDSQNQPQHF.

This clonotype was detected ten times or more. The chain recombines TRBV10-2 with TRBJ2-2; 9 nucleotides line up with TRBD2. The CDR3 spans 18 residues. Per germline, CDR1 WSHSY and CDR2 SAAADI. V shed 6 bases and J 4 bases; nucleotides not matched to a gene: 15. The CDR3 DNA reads TGCGCCAGCAGGGACCTGGGGCTAGCGGGGACCGGCACCGGGGAGCTGTTTTTT. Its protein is CASRDLGLAGTGTGELFF.

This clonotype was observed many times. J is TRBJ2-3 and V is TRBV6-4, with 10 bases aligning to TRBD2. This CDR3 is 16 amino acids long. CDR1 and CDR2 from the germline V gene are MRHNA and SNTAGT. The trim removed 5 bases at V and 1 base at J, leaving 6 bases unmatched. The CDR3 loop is CASSPLAGEGTDTQYF. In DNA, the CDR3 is TGTGCCAGCAGTCCCCTAGCGGGGGAGGGCACAGATACGCAGTATTTT.

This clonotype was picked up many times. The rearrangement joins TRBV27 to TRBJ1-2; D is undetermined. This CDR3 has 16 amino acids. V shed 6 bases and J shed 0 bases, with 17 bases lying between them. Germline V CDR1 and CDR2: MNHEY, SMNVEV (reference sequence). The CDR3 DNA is TGTGCCAGCAGCAACAGTCCACCCCCAGCTAACTATGGCTACACCTTC. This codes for CASSNSPPPANYGYTF.

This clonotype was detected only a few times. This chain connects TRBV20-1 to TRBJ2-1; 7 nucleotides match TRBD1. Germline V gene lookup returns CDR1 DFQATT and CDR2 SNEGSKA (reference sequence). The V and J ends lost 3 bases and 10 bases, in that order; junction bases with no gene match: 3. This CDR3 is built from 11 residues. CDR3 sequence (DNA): TGCAGTGCTAGGGCGACAGGGGAGCAGTTCTTC. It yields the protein CSARATGEQFF.